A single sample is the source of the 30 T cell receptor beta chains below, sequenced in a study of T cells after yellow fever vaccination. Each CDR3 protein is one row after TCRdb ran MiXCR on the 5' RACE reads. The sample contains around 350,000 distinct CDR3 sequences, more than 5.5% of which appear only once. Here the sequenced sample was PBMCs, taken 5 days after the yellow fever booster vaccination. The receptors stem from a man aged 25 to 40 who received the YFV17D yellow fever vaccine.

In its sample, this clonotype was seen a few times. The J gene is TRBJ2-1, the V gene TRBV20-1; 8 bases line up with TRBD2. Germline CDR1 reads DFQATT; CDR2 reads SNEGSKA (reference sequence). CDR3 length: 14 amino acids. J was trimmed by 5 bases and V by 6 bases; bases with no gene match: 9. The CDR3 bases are TGCAGTGCCTCGGCTCTAGCGGGTCACAATGAGCAGTTCTTC. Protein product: CSASALAGHNEQFF.

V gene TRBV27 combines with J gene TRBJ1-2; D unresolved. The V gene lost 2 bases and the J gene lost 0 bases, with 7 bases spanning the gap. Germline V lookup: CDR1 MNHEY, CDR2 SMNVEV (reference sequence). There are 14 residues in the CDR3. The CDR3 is CASSLVGANYGYTF. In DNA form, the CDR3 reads TGTGCCAGCAGTTTAGTGGGAGCTAACTATGGCTACACCTTC.

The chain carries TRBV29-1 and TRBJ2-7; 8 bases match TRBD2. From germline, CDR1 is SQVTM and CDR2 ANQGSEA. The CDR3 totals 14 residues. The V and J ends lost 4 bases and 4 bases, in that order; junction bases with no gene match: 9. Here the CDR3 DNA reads TGCAGCGTTGCTCTGGGAGCGGGGGCTTACGAGCAGTACTTC. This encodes CSVALGAGAYEQYF.

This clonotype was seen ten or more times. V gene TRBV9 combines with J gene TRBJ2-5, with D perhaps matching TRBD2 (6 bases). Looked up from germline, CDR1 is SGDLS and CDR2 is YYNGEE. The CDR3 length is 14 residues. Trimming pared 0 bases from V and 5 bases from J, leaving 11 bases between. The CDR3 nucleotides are TGTGCCAGCAGCGTAGACGCGGGACGGGAGACCCAGTACTTC. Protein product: CASSVDAGRETQYF.

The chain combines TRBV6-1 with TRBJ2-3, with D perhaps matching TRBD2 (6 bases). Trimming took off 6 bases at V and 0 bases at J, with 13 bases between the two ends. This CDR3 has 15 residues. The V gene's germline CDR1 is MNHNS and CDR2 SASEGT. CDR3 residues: CASSRRAGSTDTQYF. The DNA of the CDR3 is TGTGCCAGCAGCCGGAGGGCTGGGAGCACAGATACGCAGTATTTT.

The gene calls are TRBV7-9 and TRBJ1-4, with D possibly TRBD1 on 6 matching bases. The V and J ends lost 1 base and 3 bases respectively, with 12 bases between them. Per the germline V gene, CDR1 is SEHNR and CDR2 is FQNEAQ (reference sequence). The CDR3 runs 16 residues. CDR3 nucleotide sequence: TGTGCCAGCAGCTTAGAATTGGGGGCGCCTAATGAAAAACTGTTTTTT. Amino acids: CASSLELGAPNEKLFF.

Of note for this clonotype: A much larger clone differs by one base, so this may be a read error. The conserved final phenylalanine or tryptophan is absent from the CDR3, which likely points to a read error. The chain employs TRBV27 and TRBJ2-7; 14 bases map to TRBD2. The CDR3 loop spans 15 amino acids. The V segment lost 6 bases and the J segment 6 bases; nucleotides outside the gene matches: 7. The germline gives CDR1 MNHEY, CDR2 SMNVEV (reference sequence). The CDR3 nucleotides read TGTGCCAGCAGAAAAGGGACTAGCGGGAGTGTCGAGCAGTACTCC. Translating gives CASRKGTSGSVEQYS.

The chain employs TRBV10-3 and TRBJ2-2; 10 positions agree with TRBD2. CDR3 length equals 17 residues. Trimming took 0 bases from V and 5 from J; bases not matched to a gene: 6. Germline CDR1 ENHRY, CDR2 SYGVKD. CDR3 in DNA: TGTGCCATCAGTGAGTCAACTAGCGGGATTGGAACCGGGGAGCTGTTTTTT. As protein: CAISESTSGIGTGELFF.

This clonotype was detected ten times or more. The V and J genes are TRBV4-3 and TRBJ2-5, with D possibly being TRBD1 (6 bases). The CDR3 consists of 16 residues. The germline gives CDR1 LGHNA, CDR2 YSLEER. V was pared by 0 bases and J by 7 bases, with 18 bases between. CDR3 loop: CASSQDGTLEKGTQYF. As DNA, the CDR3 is TGCGCCAGCAGCCAAGACGGGACACTTGAGAAGGGGACCCAGTACTTC.

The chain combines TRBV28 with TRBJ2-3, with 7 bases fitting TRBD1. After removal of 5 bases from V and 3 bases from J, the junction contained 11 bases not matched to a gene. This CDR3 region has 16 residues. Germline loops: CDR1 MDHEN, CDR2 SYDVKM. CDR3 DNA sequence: TGTGCCAGCAGTATTCCAGGGGGAGAAGTGACAGATACGCAGTATTTT. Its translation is CASSIPGGEVTDTQYF. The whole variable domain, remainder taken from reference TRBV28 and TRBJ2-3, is DVKVTQSSRYLVKRTGEKVFLECVQDMDHENMFWYRQDPGLGLRLIYFSYDVKMKEKGDIPEGYSVSREKKERFSLILESASTNQTSMYLCASSIPGGEVTDTQYFGPGTRLTVL.

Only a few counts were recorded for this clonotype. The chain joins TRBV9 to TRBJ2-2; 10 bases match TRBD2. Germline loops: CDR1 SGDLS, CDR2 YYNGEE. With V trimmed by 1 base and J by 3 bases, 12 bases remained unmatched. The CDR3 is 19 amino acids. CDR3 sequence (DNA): TGTGCCAGCAGCGTAAGGGAGAGCGGGAGGGCCCGAGACACCGGGGAGCTGTTTTTT. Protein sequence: CASSVRESGRARDTGELFF.

CDR3: CAMGQGLEETQYF. In DNA, the CDR3 is TGTGCCATGGGCCAGGGACTAGAGGAGACCCAGTACTTC. This chain uses TRBV5-5 with TRBJ2-5; TRBD2 aligns across 8 bases. This CDR3 comprises 13 residues. Germline loops: CDR1 SGHKS, CDR2 YYEKEE (reference sequence). J was trimmed by 5 bases and V by 9 bases; bases with no gene match: 9.

The CDR3 sequence is CASSSGTGVPYEQYF. The CDR3 DNA reads TGCGCCAGCAGCTCCGGGACAGGGGTACCCTACGAGCAGTACTTC. The V and J genes are TRBV4-3 and TRBJ2-7, with 10 bases that match TRBD1. The CDR3 is 15 amino acids. Trimming took 5 bases from V and 2 from J; bases not matched to a gene: 6. Germline assignment: CDR1 LGHNA and CDR2 YSLEER.

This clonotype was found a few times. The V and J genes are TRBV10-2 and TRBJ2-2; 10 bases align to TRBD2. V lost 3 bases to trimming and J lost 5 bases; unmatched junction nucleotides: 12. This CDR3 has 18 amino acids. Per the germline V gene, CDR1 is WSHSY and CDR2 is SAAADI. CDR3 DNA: TGCGCCAGCAGTGATTGGGGCGGGAGCGGGGGGGGTACCGGGGAGCTGTTTTTT. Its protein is CASSDWGGSGGGTGELFF.

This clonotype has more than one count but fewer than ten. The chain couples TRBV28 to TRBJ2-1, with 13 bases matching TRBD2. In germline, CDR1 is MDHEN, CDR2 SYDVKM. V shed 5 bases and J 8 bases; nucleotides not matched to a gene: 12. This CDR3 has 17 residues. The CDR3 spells CASSPWTSGSPTYEQFF. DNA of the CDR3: TGTGCCAGCAGTCCATGGACTAGCGGGAGCCCCACCTATGAGCAGTTCTTC.

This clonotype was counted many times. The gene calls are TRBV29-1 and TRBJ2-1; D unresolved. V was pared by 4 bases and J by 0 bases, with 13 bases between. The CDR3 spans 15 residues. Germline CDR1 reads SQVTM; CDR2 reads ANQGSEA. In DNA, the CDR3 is TGCAGCGTTGGTAAACAGTCTATCTCCTACAATGAGCAGTTCTTC. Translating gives CSVGKQSISYNEQFF.

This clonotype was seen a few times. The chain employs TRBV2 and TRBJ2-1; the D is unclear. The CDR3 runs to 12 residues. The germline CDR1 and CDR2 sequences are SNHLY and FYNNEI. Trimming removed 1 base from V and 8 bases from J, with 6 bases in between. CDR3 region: CASSEVYDEQFF. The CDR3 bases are TGTGCCAGCAGTGAAGTTTACGATGAGCAGTTCTTC.

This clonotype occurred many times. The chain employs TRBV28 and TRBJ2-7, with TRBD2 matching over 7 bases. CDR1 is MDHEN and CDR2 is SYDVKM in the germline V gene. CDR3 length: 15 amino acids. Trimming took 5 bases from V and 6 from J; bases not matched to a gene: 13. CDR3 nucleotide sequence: TGTGCCAGCAGTCGACTCGCGGGAGTCAAGCGCGAGCAGTACTTC. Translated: CASSRLAGVKREQYF.

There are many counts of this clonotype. The DNA of the CDR3 is TGCAGTGCTACAACCGCGCCTTACAATGAGCAGTTCTTC. Its translation is CSATTAPYNEQFF. The V gene is TRBV20-1, the J gene TRBJ2-1; unclear D gene. This CDR3 is built from 13 residues. Trimming took off 4 bases at V and 4 bases at J, with 11 bases between the two ends. Germline-derived CDR1 and CDR2 are DFQATT and SNEGSKA (reference sequence).

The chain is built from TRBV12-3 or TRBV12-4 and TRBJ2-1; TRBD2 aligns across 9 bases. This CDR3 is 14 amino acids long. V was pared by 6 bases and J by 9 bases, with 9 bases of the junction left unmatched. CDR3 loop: CASRNSGRSVEQFF. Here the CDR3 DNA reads TGTGCCAGCAGAAATAGCGGGAGAAGCGTTGAGCAGTTCTTC.

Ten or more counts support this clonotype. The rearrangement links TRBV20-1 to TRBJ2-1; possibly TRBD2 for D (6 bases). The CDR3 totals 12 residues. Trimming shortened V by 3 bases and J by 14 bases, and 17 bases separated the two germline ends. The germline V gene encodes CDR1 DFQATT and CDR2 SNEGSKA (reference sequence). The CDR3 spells CSARRLRDWEFF. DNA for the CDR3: TGCAGTGCTAGGCGCCTCCGGGACTGGGAGTTCTTC.

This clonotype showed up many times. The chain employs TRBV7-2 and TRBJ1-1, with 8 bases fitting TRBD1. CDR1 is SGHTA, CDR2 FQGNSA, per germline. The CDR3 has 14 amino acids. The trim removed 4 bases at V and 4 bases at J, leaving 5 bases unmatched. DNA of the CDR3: TGTGCCAGCAGCTACATACAGGGGGGCACTGAAGCTTTCTTT. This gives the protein CASSYIQGGTEAFF.

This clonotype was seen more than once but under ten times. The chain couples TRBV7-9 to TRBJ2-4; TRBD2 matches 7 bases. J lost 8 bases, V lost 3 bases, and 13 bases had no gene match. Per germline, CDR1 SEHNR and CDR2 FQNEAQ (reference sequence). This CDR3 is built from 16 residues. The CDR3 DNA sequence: TGTGCCAGCAGCTTGGGCACTAGCGAGTTCGAGGACATTCAGTACTTC. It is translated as CASSLGTSEFEDIQYF.

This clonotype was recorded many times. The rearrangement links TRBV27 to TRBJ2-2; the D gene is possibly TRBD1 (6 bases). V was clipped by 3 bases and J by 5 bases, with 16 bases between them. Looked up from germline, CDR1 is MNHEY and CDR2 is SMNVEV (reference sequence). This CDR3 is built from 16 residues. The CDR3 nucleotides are TGTGCCAGCAGTTTCTCCGGGACAAGACCGACCGGGGAGCTGTTTTTT. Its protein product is CASSFSGTRPTGELFF.

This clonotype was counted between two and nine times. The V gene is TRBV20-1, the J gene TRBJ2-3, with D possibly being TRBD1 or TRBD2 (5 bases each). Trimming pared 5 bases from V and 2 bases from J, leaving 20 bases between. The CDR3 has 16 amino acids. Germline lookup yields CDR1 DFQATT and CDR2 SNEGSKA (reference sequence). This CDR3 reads CSAPRAGRRLTDTQYF. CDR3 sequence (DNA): TGCAGTGCTCCCCGGGCAGGGAGACGCCTCACAGATACGCAGTATTTT.

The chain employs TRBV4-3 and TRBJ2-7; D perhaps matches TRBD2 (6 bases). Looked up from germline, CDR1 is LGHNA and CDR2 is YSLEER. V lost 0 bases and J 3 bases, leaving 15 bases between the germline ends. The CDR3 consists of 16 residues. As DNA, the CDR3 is TGCGCCAGCAGCCAAGATGTAACTAGCAGGGTCTACGAGCAGTACTTC. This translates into CASSQDVTSRVYEQYF.

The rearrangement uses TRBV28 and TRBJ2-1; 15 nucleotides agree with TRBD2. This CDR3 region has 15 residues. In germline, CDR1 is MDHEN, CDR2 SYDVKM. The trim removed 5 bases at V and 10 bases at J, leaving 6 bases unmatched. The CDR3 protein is CASSMGLAGGGEQFF. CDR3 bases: TGTGCCAGCAGTATGGGACTAGCGGGAGGTGGCGAGCAGTTCTTC.

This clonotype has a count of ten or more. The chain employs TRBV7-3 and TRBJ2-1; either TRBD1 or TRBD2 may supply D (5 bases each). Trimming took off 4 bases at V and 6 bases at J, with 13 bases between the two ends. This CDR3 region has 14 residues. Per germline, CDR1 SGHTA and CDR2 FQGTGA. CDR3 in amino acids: CASSSGTLSNEQFF. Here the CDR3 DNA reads TGTGCCAGCAGCTCCGGGACCTTGTCCAATGAGCAGTTCTTC. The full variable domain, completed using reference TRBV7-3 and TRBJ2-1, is GAGVSQTPSNKVTEKGKYVELRCDPISGHTALYWYRQSLGQGPEFLIYFQGTGAADDSGLPNDRFFAVRPEGSVSTLKIQRTERGDSAVYLCASSSGTLSNEQFFGPGTRLTVL.

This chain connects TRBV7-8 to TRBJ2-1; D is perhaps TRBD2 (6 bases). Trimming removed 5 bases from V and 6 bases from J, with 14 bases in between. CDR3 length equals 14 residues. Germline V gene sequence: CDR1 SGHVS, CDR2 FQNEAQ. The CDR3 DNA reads TGTGCCAGCAGCCGGGGACTTCGGACCAATGAGCAGTTCTTC. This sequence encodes CASSRGLRTNEQFF.

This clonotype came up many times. The CDR3 sequence is CASSSGPAGTYEQYF. The CDR3 bases are TGTGCCAGCAGCTCTGGACCTGCCGGCACCTACGAGCAGTACTTC. The gene calls are TRBV7-9 and TRBJ2-7; no definite D call. The CDR3 extends over 15 amino acids. The germline V and J ends were trimmed by 4 bases and 2 bases, with 15 bases remaining between them. Germline CDR1 SEHNR, CDR2 FQNEAQ (reference sequence).